This TCR beta chain was captured in a study of T cell changes during pregnancy in multiple sclerosis. This table comes from immunoSEQ multiplex PCR, and its TCRdb copy is limited to in-frame clones, with some not included. The sample records 65,000 to 85,000 clones, 80% to 95% being singletons. This CDR3 has 14 amino acids. Germline CDR1 and CDR2: GTSNPN and SVGIG (reference sequence). The J segment lost 8 bases and the V segment lost 2 bases, leaving 6 bases of the junction unmatched. This clonotype was sampled from a female donor with multiple sclerosis, enrolled in a pregnancy study. Sequenced material: CD4+ T cells from peripheral blood mononuclear cells, taken after pregnancy. The chain has TRBV30 and TRBJ1-4; the match to TRBD1 covers 9 bases. The CDR3 loop is CAWSRTGDYEKLFF. The CDR3 nucleotides read TGTGCCTGGAGTCGGACAGGGGATTACGAAAAACTGTTTTTT.